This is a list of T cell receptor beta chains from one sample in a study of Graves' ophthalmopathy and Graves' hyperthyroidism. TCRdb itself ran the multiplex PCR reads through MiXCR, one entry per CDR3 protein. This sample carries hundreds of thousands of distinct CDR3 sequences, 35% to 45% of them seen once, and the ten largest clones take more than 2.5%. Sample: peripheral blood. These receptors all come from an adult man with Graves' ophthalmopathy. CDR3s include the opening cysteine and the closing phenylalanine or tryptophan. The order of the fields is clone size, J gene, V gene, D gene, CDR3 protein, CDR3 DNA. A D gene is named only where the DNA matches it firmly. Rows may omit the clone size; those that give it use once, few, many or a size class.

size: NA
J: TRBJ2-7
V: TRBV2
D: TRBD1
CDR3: CASVDITGGHEQYF
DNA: TGTGCCAGCGTTGATATTACAGGGGGGCACGAGCAGTACTTC

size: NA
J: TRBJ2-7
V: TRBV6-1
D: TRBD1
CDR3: CASAIRQGVSYEQYF
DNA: TGTGCCAGCGCCATCCGACAGGGCGTCTCCTACGAGCAGTACTTC

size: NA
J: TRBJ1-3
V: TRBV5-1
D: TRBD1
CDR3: CASSADRGPGDTIYF
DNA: TGCGCCAGCAGCGCAGACAGGGGGCCAGGAGACACCATATATTTT

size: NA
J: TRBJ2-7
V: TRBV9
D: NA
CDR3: CASSVGASGGYEQYF
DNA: TGTGCCAGCAGCGTAGGAGCGTCCGGAGGCTACGAGCAGTACTTC

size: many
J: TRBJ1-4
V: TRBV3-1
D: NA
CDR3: CASSQGQGVEKLFF
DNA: TGTGCCAGCAGCCAAGGGCAGGGAGTCGAAAAACTGTTTTTT

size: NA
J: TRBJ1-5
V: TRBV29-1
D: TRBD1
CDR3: CSAGTGLNQPQHF
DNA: TGCAGCGCAGGGACAGGGTTGAATCAGCCCCAGCATTTT

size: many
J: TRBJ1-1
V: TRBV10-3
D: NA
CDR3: CASSGRPEAFF
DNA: TGTGCCAGCAGTGGAAGGCCTGAAGCTTTCTTT

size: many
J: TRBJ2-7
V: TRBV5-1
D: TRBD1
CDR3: CASSSGTGGLEQYF
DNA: TGTGCCAGCAGCTCGGGGACAGGGGGCCTCGAGCAGTACTTC

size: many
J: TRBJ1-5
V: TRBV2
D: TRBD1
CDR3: CASSSDRVSNQPQHF
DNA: TGTGCCAGCAGTTCCGACAGGGTAAGCAATCAGCCCCAGCATTTT

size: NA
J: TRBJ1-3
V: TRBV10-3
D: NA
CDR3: CASSHRDLSSGNTIYF
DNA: TGTGCCAGCAGTCACCGGGATTTGAGCTCTGGAAACACCATATATTTT

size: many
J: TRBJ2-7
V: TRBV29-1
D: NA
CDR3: CSVEGLSSYEQYF
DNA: TGCAGCGTTGAAGGACTTAGCTCCTACGAGCAGTACTTC

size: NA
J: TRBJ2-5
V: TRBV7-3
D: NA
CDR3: CASSLNQGGKETQYF
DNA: TGTGCCAGCAGCTTAAACCAGGGGGGGAAAGAGACCCAGTACTTC

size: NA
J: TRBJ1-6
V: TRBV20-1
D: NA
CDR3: CSARGRGDGNNSPLHF
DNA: TGCAGTGCCAGAGGACGGGGGGACGGGAATAATTCACCCCTCCACTTT

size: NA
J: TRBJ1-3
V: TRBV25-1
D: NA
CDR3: CASISVNSGNTIYF
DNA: TGTGCCAGCATTTCAGTAAACTCTGGAAACACCATATATTTT

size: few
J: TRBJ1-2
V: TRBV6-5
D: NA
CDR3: CASTPSRNYGYTF
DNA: TGTGCCAGCACCCCGAGTCGTAACTATGGCTACACCTTC

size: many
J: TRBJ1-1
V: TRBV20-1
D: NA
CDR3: CRALRENTEAFF
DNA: TGCAGGGCTCTTAGGGAGAACACTGAAGCTTTCTTT

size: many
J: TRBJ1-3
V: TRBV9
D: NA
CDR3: CASSVSAVSGNTIYF
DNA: TGTGCCAGCAGCGTTAGCGCCGTCTCTGGAAACACCATATATTTT

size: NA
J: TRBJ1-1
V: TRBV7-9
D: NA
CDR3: CASSQAGPTFF
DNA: TGTGCCAGCAGCCAGGCAGGGCCAACTTTCTTT

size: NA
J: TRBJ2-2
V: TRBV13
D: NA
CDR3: CASSPGQDYTGELSF
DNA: TGCGCCAGCAGCCCAGGACAGGACTACACCGGGGAGCTGTCTTTT

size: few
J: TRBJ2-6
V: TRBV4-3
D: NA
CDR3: CASSQGGISGANVLTF
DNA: TGCGCCAGCAGCCAAGGAGGGATCTCTGGGGCCAACGTCCTGACTTTC

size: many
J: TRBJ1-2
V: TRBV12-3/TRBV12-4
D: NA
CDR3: CASSEAGLANYGYTF
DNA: TGTGCCAGCAGTGAGGCGGGTTTAGCTAACTATGGCTACACCTTC

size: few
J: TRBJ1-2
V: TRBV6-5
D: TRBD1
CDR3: CASRPQGASYGYTF
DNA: TGTGCCAGCAGGCCACAGGGGGCTAGCTATGGCTACACCTTC

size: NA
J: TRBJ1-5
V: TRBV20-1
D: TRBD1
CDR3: CSASNPGTVSNQPQHF
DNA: TGCAGTGCTAGCAATCCCGGGACAGTTAGCAATCAGCCCCAGCATTTT

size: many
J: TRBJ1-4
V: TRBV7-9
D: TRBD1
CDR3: CASRGAPGQSNEKLFF
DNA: TGTGCCAGCAGGGGTGCCCCGGGACAGTCAAATGAAAAACTGTTTTTT

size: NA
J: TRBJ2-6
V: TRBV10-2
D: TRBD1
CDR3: CASSELEKTGTEANVLTF
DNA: TGCGCCAGCAGCGAGTTGGAAAAGACAGGGACCGAGGCCAACGTCCTGACTTTC

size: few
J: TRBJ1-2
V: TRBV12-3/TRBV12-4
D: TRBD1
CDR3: CASSSGGFFYGYTF
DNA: TGTGCCAGCAGTTCAGGGGGCTTTTTCTATGGCTACACCTTC